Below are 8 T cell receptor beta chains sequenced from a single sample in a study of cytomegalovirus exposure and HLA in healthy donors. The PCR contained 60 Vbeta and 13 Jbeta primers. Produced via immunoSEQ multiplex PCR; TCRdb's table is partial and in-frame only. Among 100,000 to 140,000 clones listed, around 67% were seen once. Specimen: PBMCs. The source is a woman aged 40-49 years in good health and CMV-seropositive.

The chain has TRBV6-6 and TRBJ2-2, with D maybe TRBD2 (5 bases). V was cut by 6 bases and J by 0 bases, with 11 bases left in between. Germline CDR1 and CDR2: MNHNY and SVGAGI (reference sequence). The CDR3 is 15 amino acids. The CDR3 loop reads CASRRGDTNTGELFF. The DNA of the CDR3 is TGTGCCAGCAGACGGGGTGACACGAACACCGGGGAGCTGTTTTTT.

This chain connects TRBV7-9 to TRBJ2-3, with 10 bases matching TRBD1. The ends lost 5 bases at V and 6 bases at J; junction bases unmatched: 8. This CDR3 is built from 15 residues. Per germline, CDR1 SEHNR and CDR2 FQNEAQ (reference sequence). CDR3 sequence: CASSLRQGAGDTQYF. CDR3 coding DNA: TGTGCCAGCAGCCTAAGACAGGGGGCGGGTGATACGCAGTATTTT.

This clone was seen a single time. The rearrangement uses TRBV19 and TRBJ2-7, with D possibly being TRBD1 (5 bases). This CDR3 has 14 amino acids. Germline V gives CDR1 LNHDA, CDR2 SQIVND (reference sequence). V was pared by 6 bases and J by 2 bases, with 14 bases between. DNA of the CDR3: TGTGCCAGTAGATCCAGCGCAGGGCCCTACGAGCAGTACTTC. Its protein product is CASRSSAGPYEQYF.

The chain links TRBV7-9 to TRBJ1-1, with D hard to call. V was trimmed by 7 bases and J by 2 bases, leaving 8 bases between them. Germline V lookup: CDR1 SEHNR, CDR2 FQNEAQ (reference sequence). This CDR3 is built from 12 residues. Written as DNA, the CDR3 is TGTGCCAGCAATTTGAGAAACACTGAAGCTTTCTTT. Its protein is CASNLRNTEAFF.

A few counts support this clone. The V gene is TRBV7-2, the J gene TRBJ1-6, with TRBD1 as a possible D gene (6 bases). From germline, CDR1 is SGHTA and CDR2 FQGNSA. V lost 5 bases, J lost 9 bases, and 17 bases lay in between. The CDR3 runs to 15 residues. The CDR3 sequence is CASSRRAGAGSPLHF. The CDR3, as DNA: TGTGCCAGCAGCCGTAGAGCGGGGGCAGGTTCACCCCTCCACTTT.

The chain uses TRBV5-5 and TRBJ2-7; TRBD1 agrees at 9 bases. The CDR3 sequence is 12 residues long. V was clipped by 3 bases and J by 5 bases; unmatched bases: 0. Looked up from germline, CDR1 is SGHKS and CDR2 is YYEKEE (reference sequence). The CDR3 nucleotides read TGTGCCAGCAGCTGGACAGGGGACGAGCAGTACTTC. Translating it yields CASSWTGDEQYF.

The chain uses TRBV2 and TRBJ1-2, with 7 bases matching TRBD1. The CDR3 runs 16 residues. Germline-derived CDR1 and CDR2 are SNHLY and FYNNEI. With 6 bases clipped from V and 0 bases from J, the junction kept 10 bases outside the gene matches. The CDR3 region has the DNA TGTGCCAGCAGCAGGGACAGCCTGAACACTAACTATGGCTACACCTTC. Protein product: CASSRDSLNTNYGYTF.

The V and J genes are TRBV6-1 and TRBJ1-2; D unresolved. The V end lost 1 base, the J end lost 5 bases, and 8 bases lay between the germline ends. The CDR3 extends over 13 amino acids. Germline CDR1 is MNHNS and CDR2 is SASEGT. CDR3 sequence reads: CASSEGQWYGYTF. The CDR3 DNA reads TGTGCCAGCAGTGAAGGCCAGTGGTATGGCTACACCTTC.